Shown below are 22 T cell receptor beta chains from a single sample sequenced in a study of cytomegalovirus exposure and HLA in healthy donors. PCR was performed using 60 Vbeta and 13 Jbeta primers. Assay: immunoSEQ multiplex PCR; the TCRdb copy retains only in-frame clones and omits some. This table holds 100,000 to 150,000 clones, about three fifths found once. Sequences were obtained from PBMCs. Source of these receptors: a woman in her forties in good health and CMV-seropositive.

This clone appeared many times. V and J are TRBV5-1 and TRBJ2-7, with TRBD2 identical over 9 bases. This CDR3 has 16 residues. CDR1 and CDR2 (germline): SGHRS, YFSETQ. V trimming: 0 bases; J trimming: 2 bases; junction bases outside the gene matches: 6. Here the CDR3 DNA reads TGCGCCAGCAGCTTGGTCGCGGGAGGGCCCCCCTACGAGCAGTACTTC. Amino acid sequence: CASSLVAGGPPYEQYF.

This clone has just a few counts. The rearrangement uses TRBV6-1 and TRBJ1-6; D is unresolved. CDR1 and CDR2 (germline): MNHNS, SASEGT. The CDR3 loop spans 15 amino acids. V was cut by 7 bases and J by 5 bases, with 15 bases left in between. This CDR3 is CASKLGGTDNSPLHF. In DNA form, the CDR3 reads TGTGCCAGCAAATTGGGAGGTACGGATAATTCACCCCTCCACTTT.

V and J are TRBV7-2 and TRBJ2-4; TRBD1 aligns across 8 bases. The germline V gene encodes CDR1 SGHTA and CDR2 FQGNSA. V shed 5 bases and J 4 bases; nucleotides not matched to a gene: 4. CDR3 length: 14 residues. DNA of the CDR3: TGTGCCAGCAGCAGAGACAGGGGAAAAAACATTCAGTACTTC. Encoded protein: CASSRDRGKNIQYF. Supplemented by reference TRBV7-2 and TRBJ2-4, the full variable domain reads GAGVSQSPSNKVTEKGKDVELRCDPISGHTALYWYRQSLGQGLEFLIYFQGNSAPDKSGLPSDRFSAERTGGSVSTLTIQRTQQEDSAVYLCASSRDRGKNIQYFGAGTRLSVL.

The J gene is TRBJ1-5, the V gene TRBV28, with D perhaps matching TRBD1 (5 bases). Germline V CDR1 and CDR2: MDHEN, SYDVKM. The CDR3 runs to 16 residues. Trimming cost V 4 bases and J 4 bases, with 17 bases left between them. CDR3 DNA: TGTGCCAGCAGTTCATCGGAGGGACTGTCGAATCAGCCCCAGCATTTT. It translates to CASSSSEGLSNQPQHF.

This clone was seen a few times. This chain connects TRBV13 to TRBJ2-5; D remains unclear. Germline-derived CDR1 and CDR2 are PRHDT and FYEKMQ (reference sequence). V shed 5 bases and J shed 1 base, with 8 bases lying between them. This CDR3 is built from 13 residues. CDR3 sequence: CASSPPGQETQYF. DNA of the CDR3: TGTGCCAGCAGCCCCCCCGGCCAAGAGACCCAGTACTTC.

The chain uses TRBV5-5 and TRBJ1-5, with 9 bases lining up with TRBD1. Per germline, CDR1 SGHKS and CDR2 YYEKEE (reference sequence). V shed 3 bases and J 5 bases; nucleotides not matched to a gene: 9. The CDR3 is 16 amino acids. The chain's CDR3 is CASSWGGQGGHQPQHF. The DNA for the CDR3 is TGTGCCAGCAGCTGGGGGGGACAGGGAGGCCATCAGCCCCAGCATTTT.

This CDR3 reads CASSAGLAGGSNEQFF. In DNA form, the CDR3 reads TGTGCCAGCAGCGCGGGACTAGCGGGAGGGAGCAATGAGCAGTTCTTC. This chain links TRBV7-3 with TRBJ2-1; 16 positions match TRBD2. Germline-derived CDR1 and CDR2 are SGHTA and FQGTGA. V was clipped by 5 bases and J by 6 bases; unmatched bases: 4. The CDR3 spans 16 residues.

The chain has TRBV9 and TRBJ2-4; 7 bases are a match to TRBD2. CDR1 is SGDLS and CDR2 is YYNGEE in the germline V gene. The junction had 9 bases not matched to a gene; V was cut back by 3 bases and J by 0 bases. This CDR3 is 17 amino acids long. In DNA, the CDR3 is TGTGCCAGCAGCGCGTCCGGGACTAACCTAGCCAAAAACATTCAGTACTTC. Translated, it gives CASSASGTNLAKNIQYF.

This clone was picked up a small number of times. CDR3 coding DNA: TGTGCCAGCAGTTACGGGACAGGGGCCTACGAGCAGTACTTC. Its protein is CASSYGTGAYEQYF. The chain joins TRBV6-5 to TRBJ2-7; 10 bases align to TRBD1. Germline CDR1 reads MNHEY; CDR2 reads SVGAGI. V trimming: 2 bases; J trimming: 2 bases; junction bases outside the gene matches: 0. This CDR3 region has 14 residues.

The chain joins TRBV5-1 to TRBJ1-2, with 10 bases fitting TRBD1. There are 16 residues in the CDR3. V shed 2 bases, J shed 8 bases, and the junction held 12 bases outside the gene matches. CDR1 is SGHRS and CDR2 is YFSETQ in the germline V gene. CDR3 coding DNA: TGCGCCAGCAGCTTACCCCGCCATGGGACAGGGGACGGCTACACCTTC. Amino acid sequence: CASSLPRHGTGDGYTF.

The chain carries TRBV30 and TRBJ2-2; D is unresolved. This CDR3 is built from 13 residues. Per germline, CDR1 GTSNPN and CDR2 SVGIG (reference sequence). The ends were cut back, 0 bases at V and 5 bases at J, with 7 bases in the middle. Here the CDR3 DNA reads TGTGCCTGGAGTGTACAACTAACCGGGGAGCTGTTTTTT. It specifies CAWSVQLTGELFF.

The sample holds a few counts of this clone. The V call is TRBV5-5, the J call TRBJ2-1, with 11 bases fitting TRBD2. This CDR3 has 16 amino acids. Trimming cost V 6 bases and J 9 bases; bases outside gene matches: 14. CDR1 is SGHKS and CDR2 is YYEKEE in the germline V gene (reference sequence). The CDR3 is CASTETSGSILGEQFF. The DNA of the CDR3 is TGTGCCAGCACCGAAACTAGCGGGAGTATTTTAGGTGAGCAGTTCTTC.

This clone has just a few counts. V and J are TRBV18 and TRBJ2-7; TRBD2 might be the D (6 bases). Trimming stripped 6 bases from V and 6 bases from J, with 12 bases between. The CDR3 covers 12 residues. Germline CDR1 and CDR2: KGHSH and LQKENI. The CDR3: CASSPTSGEQYF. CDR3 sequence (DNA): TGTGCCAGCTCCCCGACTAGTGGCGAGCAGTACTTC. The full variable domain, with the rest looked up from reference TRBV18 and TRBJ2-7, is NAGVMQNPRHLVRRRGQEARLRCSPMKGHSHVYWYRQLPEEGLKFMVYLQKENIIDESGMPKERFSAEFPKEGPSILRIQQVVRGDSAAYFCASSPTSGEQYFGPGTRLTVT.

The CDR3 nucleotides read TGTGCTAGTGGTCCCGGGTACGCAGATACGCAGTATTTT. It is translated as CASGPGYADTQYF. The genes are TRBV12-5 and TRBJ2-3; D gene uncertain. The CDR3 covers 13 residues. Germline lookup yields CDR1 LGHNT and CDR2 FRNRAP. Trimming took 5 bases from V and 4 from J, leaving 10 bases between them.

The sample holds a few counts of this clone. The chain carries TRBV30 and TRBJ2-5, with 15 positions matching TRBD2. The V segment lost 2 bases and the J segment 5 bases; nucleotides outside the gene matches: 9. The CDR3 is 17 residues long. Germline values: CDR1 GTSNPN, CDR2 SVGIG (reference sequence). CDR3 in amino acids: CAWSTRTSGGARETQYF. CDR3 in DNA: TGTGCCTGGAGTACGCGGACTAGCGGGGGGGCGAGGGAGACCCAGTACTTC.

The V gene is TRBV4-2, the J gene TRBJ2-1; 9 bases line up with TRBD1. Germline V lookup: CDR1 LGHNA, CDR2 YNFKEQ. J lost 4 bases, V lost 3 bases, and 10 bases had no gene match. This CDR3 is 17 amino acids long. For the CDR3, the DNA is TGTGCCAGCAGCCAGGACGCCGGGACAGGGCCTTACAATGAGCAGTTCTTC. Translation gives CASSQDAGTGPYNEQFF.

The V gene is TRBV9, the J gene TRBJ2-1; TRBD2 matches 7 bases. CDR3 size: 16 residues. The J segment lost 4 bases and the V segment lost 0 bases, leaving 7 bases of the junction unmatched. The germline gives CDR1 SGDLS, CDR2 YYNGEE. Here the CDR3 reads CASSVAGSGPYNEQFF. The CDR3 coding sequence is TGTGCCAGCAGCGTAGCGGGTAGCGGGCCTTACAATGAGCAGTTCTTC.

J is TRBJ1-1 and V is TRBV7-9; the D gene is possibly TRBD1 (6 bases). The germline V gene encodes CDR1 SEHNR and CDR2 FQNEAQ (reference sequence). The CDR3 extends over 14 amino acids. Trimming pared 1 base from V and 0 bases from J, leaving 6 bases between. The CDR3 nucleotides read TGTGCCAGCAGCTTAGACAGGGTGAACACTGAAGCTTTCTTT. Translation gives CASSLDRVNTEAFF. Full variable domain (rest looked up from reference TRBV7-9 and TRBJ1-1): DTGVSQNPRHKITKRGQNVTFRCDPISEHNRLYWYRQTLGQGPEFLTYFQNEAQLEKSRLLSDRFSAERPKGSFSTLEIQRTEQGDSAMYLCASSLDRVNTEAFFGQGTRLTVV.

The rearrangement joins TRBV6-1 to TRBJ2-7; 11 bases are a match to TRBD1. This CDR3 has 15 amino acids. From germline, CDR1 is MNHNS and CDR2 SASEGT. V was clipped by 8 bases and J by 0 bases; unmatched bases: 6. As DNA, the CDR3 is TGTGCCAGCTCCGGGACAGGGGGAAGCTCCTACGAGCAGTACTTC. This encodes CASSGTGGSSYEQYF.

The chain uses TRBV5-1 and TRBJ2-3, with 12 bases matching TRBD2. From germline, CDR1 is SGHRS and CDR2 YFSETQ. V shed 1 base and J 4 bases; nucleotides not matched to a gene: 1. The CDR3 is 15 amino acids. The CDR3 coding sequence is TGCGCCAGCAGCTTGCTAGCGGGGGGGCCAGATACGCAGTATTTT. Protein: CASSLLAGGPDTQYF.

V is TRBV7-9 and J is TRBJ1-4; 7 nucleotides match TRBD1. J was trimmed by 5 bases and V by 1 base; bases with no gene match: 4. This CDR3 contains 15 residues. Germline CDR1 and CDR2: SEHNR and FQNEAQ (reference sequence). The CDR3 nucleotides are TGTGCCAGCAGCTTAGGAGGGGGCCTAAATGAAAAACTGTTTTTT. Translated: CASSLGGGLNEKLFF.

The CDR3 DNA follows: TGTGCCAGCAGTGCGGGACTAGCGGACACCTACGAGCAGTACTTC. This gives the protein CASSAGLADTYEQYF. This chain joins TRBV6-1 and TRBJ2-7; 11 positions match TRBD2. Trimming removed 4 bases from V and 2 bases from J; junction bases left unmatched: 4. The germline CDR1 and CDR2 sequences are MNHNS and SASEGT. This CDR3 has 15 amino acids.